This T cell receptor (beta chain) was retrieved from a study of blood T cell repertoires in COVID-19. Germline-derived CDR1 and CDR2 are SGHTA and FQGNSA. CDR3 size: 14 residues. J lost 4 bases, V lost 5 bases, and 5 bases had no gene match. Method: immunoSEQ multiplex PCR; TCRdb's copy keeps in-frame clones and lacks some. The table shows 150,000 to 200,000 clones, with 65% to 90% occurring only once. The TCR originated in a man aged 60-69 years with acute or convalescent COVID-19. Sample: peripheral blood. The chain employs TRBV7-2 and TRBJ1-2; 9 bases agree with TRBD1. In DNA, the CDR3 is TGTGCCAGCAGCCCGGGGACAGGGCGCTATGGCTACACCTTC. Protein product: CASSPGTGRYGYTF.